Each of the 16 T cell receptor beta chains below was sequenced from the same sample in a study of T cell clonality in common variable immunodeficiency. Broader study findings: Common variable immunodeficiency TCR beta sequences reportedly had fewer deletions and N-nucleotide insertions.

Antigens for these TCRs are unknown. TCRdb's table, derived via immunoSEQ multiplex PCR, lists solely in-frame clones and lacks some. The record shows some 42,000 clones for this sample, with no singletons present. The sample consisted of peripheral blood mononuclear cells. The receptors were gathered from a human donor with common variable immunodeficiency.

In this sample, this clone turned up many times. The missing CDR3 end, 3 residues past where the read stops, is filled in from the germline J gene. This chain connects TRBV20-1 to TRBJ2-2; 14 bases map to TRBD2. CDR3 length: 17 amino acids. Trimming cost V 6 bases and J 1 base; bases outside gene matches: 7. CDR1 DFQATT and CDR2 SNEGSKA come from the germline V gene (reference sequence). The sequenced part of the CDR3 DNA is TGCAGTGCAGCCGGGACTAGCGGGAGAGTGAACACCGGGGAG. Encoded protein: CSAAGTSGRVNTGE. The whole CDR3 is CSAAGTSGRVNTGELFF.

This clone has a count of ten or more. The CDR3 goes on 3 residues after the read ends, and that part is filled in from the germline J gene. This sequence joins TRBV18 and TRBJ1-1; D gene ambiguous. Trimming cost V 3 bases and J 1 base, with 6 bases left between them. This CDR3 is built from 13 residues. In germline, CDR1 is KGHSH, CDR2 LQKENI. The CDR3 bases that were read are TGTGCCAGCTCACCTACGGGGAACACTGAA. Amino acid sequence: CASSPTGNTE. From start to end, the CDR3 is CASSPTGNTEAFF.

This clone occurred many times. Read sequence stops 3 residues before the CDR3 end, and the germline J gene provides the missing end. This chain uses TRBV5-1 with TRBJ2-5; the match to TRBD1 covers 10 bases. The germline V gene encodes CDR1 SGHRS and CDR2 YFSETQ. The CDR3 totals 17 residues. V lost 0 bases to trimming and J lost 0 bases; unmatched junction nucleotides: 5. The CDR3 DNA, read in part, is TGCGCCAGCAGCTTGGCCTTGGGACAGGGGTACCAAGAGACC. Translation gives CASSLALGQGYQET. The entire CDR3 reads CASSLALGQGYQETQYF.

Remarks on this clone: The read is 3 residues too short to cover the CDR3 end, so that end is filled in from the germline J gene. The chain has TRBV2 and TRBJ1-1; no firm D call. CDR1 and CDR2 from the germline V gene are SNHLY and FYNNEI. The CDR3 has 14 amino acids. Trimming shortened V by 2 bases and J by 1 base, and 8 bases separated the two germline ends. This CDR3 reads CASSEWRENTEAFF. CDR3 bases read: TGTGCCAGCAGTGAATGGCGGGAGAACACTGAA.

This clone was counted at least ten times. The read ends 3 residues before the CDR3 terminus; that terminus is restored from the germline J gene. The genes are TRBV5-1 and TRBJ2-5; 12 bases agree with TRBD2. CDR3 length: 16 amino acids. In germline, CDR1 is SGHRS, CDR2 YFSETQ. The V gene end was trimmed by 2 bases and the J gene end by 2 bases; junction bases not matched to a gene: 4. Partial CDR3 DNA: TGCGCCAGCAGCTTTGGCCTAGCGGGGGGGCAAGAGACC. Its protein product is CASSFGLAGGQET. The whole CDR3 region reads CASSFGLAGGQETQYF.

A few counts support this clone. Sequencing ends 3 residues short of the CDR3 end; the germline J gene provides the rest. This chain joins TRBV5-3 and TRBJ2-1; no clear D gene. TRBV5-3 is recorded as an ORF, its role being uncertain. V dropped 1 base and J dropped 7 bases, with 3 bases sitting between them. The CDR3 covers 11 residues. The DNA read from the CDR3 is TGTGCCAGAAGCTTGAGGAATGAG. Translated, it gives CARSLRNE. In full, the CDR3 is CARSLRNEQFF.

A few counts support this clone. The CDR3 end lies 3 residues beyond the end of the read and is filled in from the germline J gene. J is TRBJ1-5 and V is TRBV19, with TRBD1 as a possible D gene (6 bases). Germline CDR1 reads LNHDA; CDR2 reads SQIVND (reference sequence). V lost 6 bases, J lost 4 bases, and 16 bases lay in between. CDR3 length equals 15 residues. This CDR3 is CASRATGIENQPQHF. The part of the CDR3 DNA that was read is TGTGCCAGTAGGGCTACAGGGATCGAGAATCAGCCC.

This clone was counted ten times or more. Read sequence stops 3 residues before the CDR3 end, and the germline J gene provides the missing end. The V and J genes are TRBV5-1 and TRBJ1-4, with 10 bases matching TRBD1. This CDR3 comprises 13 residues. After removal of 4 bases from V and 8 bases from J, the junction contained 2 bases not matched to a gene. Germline V gene lookup returns CDR1 SGHRS and CDR2 YFSETQ. Incomplete CDR3 DNA: TGCGCCAGCAGCGGGACAGGGGTAGAAAAA. Amino acids: CASSGTGVEK. In full, the CDR3 is CASSGTGVEKLFF.

This clone was counted ten times or more. The read ends 3 residues shy of where the CDR3 ends; the end is completed using the germline J gene. V is TRBV30 and J is TRBJ1-4; a possible D gene is TRBD1 (6 bases). V gave up 3 bases and J gave up 5 bases, with 13 bases separating them. In germline, CDR1 is GTSNPN, CDR2 SVGIG (reference sequence). The CDR3 sequence is 14 residues long. CDR3 protein: CAWRKDRINEKLFF. Partial CDR3 DNA: TGTGCCTGGAGGAAAGACAGGATCAATGAAAAA. Using reference TRBV30 and TRBJ1-4 for the parts outside the CDR3, the full variable domain is SQTIHQWPATLVQPVGSPLSLECTVEGTSNPNLYWYRQAAGRGLQLLFYSVGIGQISSEVPQNLSASRPQDRQFILSSKKLLLSDSGFYLCAWRKDRINEKLFFGSGTQLSVL.

This clone was seen only a few times. The CDR3: CASSIVQGWAGANVLTF. The CDR3 bases that were read are TGTGCCAGTAGTATAGTTCAGGGCTGGGCTGGGGCCAACGTC. The chain is built from TRBV19 and TRBJ2-6, with D perhaps matching TRBD1 (5 bases). The read terminates 3 residues ahead of where the CDR3 ends, so the germline J gene completes it. The CDR3 is 17 amino acids. V dropped 1 base and J dropped 2 bases, with 12 bases sitting between them. Per germline, CDR1 LNHDA and CDR2 SQIVND (reference sequence).

This clone was detected ten times or more. The DNA ends 3 residues before the CDR3 does, and the rest of the CDR3 is filled in from the germline J gene. The chain links TRBV29-1 to TRBJ2-3; no clear D gene. Germline-derived CDR1 and CDR2 are SQVTM and ANQGSEA. The CDR3 spans 13 residues. V lost 0 bases to trimming and J lost 2 bases, with 6 bases between them. CDR3: CSVEDLTTDTQYF. Incomplete CDR3 DNA: TGCAGCGTTGAAGATCTAACCACAGATACG.

This clone showed up just a few times. The read gets to within 3 residues of the CDR3 end, and the germline J gene fills in the rest. The rearrangement joins TRBV2 to TRBJ1-1; D unclear. Germline V gene sequence: CDR1 SNHLY, CDR2 FYNNEI. Between the trimmed V and J ends, which lost 3 bases and 3 bases, there was a span of 11 bases. The CDR3 has 14 amino acids. The sequenced part of the CDR3 DNA is TGTGCCAGCAGTGATACGGGGAGGGACACTGAA. It is translated as CASSDTGRDTE. The entire CDR3 reads CASSDTGRDTEAFF.

Comment on this clone: The read is 3 residues too short to cover the CDR3 end, so that end is filled in from the germline J gene. V gene TRBV5-1 combines with J gene TRBJ2-1; a possible D gene is TRBD2 (5 bases). CDR1 SGHRS and CDR2 YFSETQ come from the germline V gene. V was cut by 6 bases and J by 9 bases, with 22 bases left in between. The CDR3 totals 15 residues. CDR3 DNA (partial): TGCGCCAGCAACTATGAACCTATTGTGGCGGGTGAG. Protein product: CASNYEPIVAGE. Given in full, the CDR3 is CASNYEPIVAGEQFF.

The sample holds a few counts of this clone. The read is 3 residues too short to cover the CDR3 end, so that end is filled in from the germline J gene. The chain combines TRBV19 with TRBJ1-3; possible D gene TRBD1, 6 bases. V lost 9 bases, J lost 0 bases, and 21 bases lay in between. This CDR3 has 17 amino acids. The germline V gene has CDR1 LNHDA and CDR2 SQIVND (reference sequence). CDR3 bases read: TGTGCCAGCTCCCTCCTGACAGGACCCACCTCTGGAAACACC. Its protein product is CASSLLTGPTSGNT. The whole CDR3 is CASSLLTGPTSGNTIYF.

A remark on this clone: Sequence at one end of the junction differs from germline and may be a read error. The missing CDR3 end, 3 residues past where the read stops, is filled in from the germline J gene. The J gene is TRBJ2-1, the V gene TRBV7-2; a weak D match, TRBD1 (5 bases). This CDR3 is built from 15 residues. CDR1 is SGHTA and CDR2 is FQGNSA in the germline V gene. CDR3 residues: CASSLAWGSHNEQFF. CDR3 DNA, as far as it was read: TGTGCCAGCAGCTTAGCGTGGGGCTCCCACAATGAG.

Concerning this clone: The read gets to within 3 residues of the CDR3 end, and the germline J gene fills in the rest. The chain joins TRBV7-9 to TRBJ2-7, with D perhaps matching TRBD1 (5 bases). Germline V gene sequence: CDR1 SEHNR, CDR2 FQNEAQ (reference sequence). Between the trimmed V and J ends, which lost 4 bases and 1 base, there was a span of 8 bases. CDR3 size: 13 residues. Here the CDR3 reads CASSSTGSYEQYF. The covered CDR3 bases are TGTGCCAGCAGCTCTACAGGTTCCTACGAG.